The 21 T cell receptor beta chains below come from one sample, sequenced in a study of shared clonotypes between healthy human individuals. Assay used: immunoSEQ multiplex PCR; TCRdb lists only in-frame clones, some missing. There are about 1.5 million clones in the sample; around 98% occur only once, and about 0.45% lies in the top ten. Sequenced sample: naive CD4+ T cells sorted from blood. Subset meaning: CD45RA+ positively selected. The receptors shown here come from a man aged 30-40 years in good health.

The chain uses TRBV27 and TRBJ2-6, with D unclear. The germline V gene encodes CDR1 MNHEY and CDR2 SMNVEV (reference sequence). Trimming stripped 1 base from V and 2 bases from J, with 3 bases between. The CDR3 consists of 14 residues. CDR3 sequence (DNA): TGTGCCAGCAGTTTATTTGCTGGGGCCAACGTCCTGACTTTC. It yields the protein CASSLFAGANVLTF. Based on the CDR3 plus reference TRBV27 and TRBJ2-6, the full variable domain is EAQVTQNPRYLITVTGKKLTVTCSQNMNHEYMSWYRQDPGLGLRQIYYSMNVEVTDKGDVPEGYKVSRKEKRNFPLILESPSPNQTSLYFCASSLFAGANVLTFGAGSRLTVL.

The rearrangement links TRBV6-1 to TRBJ1-1; 10 bases are shared with TRBD1. With V trimmed by 7 bases and J by 10 bases, 9 bases remained unmatched. This CDR3 spans 13 amino acids. Germline V gives CDR1 MNHNS, CDR2 SASEGT. CDR3 sequence reads: CASNDRGRVGAFF. The CDR3 DNA follows: TGTGCCAGCAACGACAGGGGGCGAGTAGGAGCTTTCTTT.

The rearrangement joins TRBV7-9 to TRBJ2-1, with 11 positions matching TRBD2. CDR1 SEHNR and CDR2 FQNEAQ come from the germline V gene (reference sequence). Trimming at V came to 1 base and at J to 12 bases, leaving 14 bases not matched to a gene. The CDR3 is made up of 17 amino acids. The CDR3 sequence is CASSLGPGLAGPEGQFF. The CDR3 DNA reads TGTGCCAGCAGCTTAGGACCAGGACTAGCGGGCCCCGAAGGGCAGTTCTTC.

The rearrangement joins TRBV9 to TRBJ2-2, with a tentative D call TRBD2 (6 bases). The germline gives CDR1 SGDLS, CDR2 YYNGEE. V was cut by 2 bases and J by 4 bases, with 18 bases left in between. The CDR3 is 17 amino acids. The CDR3 sequence: CASSVGRAGSFTGELFF. The CDR3 DNA sequence: TGTGCCAGCAGCGTTGGACGGGCGGGAAGCTTCACCGGGGAGCTGTTTTTT.

This chain links TRBV9 with TRBJ2-2; possibly TRBD1 or TRBD2 for D (5 bases each). Germline V gene sequence: CDR1 SGDLS, CDR2 YYNGEE. V lost 0 bases, J lost 4 bases, and 10 bases lay in between. CDR3 length: 15 amino acids. CDR3 coding DNA: TGTGCCAGCAGCGTAGTATGGGACCCCACCGGGGAGCTGTTTTTT. It yields the protein CASSVVWDPTGELFF.

The gene calls are TRBV14 and TRBJ1-2; D gene ambiguous. Germline V gene data show CDR1 as SGHDN and CDR2 as FVKESK. CDR3 length: 14 residues. V lost 0 bases to trimming and J lost 8 bases, with 13 bases between them. CDR3 in amino acids: CASSQDLGRGGYTF. CDR3 nucleotide sequence: TGTGCCAGCAGCCAAGATCTAGGACGGGGAGGCTACACCTTC.

This clone was observed once. The chain carries TRBV19 and TRBJ1-5; perhaps TRBD1 as D (6 bases). This CDR3 spans 13 amino acids. V was cut by 4 bases and J by 7 bases, with 11 bases left in between. Germline V gene data show CDR1 as LNHDA and CDR2 as SQIVND (reference sequence). The CDR3 spells CASSTGDWQPQHF. The CDR3 DNA sequence: TGTGCCAGTAGTACAGGGGACTGGCAGCCCCAGCATTTT.

The chain employs TRBV18 and TRBJ1-4; TRBD1 matches 7 bases. The V gene end was trimmed by 5 bases and the J gene end by 8 bases; junction bases not matched to a gene: 14. CDR1 is KGHSH and CDR2 is LQKENI in the germline V gene. The CDR3 spans 16 residues. This CDR3 reads CASSAQGQSTSEKLFF. CDR3 in DNA: TGTGCCAGCTCAGCACAGGGACAGTCTACCTCAGAAAAACTGTTTTTT.

The J gene is TRBJ2-2, the V gene TRBV5-6, with D perhaps TRBD2 (6 bases). This CDR3 has 16 amino acids. From germline, CDR1 is SGHDT and CDR2 YYEEEE. The V gene lost 0 bases and the J gene lost 5 bases, with 14 bases spanning the gap. CDR3 sequence: CASSLAGTLKTGELFF. DNA for the CDR3: TGTGCCAGCAGCTTGGCCGGGACTCTTAAAACCGGGGAGCTGTTTTTT.

This clone was seen just once. V and J are TRBV25-1 and TRBJ2-6, with 10 bases matching TRBD1. The CDR3 consists of 16 residues. Germline assignment: CDR1 MGHDK and CDR2 SYGVNS. Trimming at V came to 6 bases and at J to 2 bases, leaving 4 bases not matched to a gene. In nucleotides, the CDR3 is TGTGCCAGCAGAGAGACAGGGGGCACTGGGGCCAACGTCCTGACTTTC. It yields the protein CASRETGGTGANVLTF.

This chain connects TRBV5-8 to TRBJ2-1, with 13 positions matching TRBD2. This CDR3 spans 16 amino acids. V shed 4 bases, J shed 3 bases, and the junction held 4 bases outside the gene matches. Germline-derived CDR1 and CDR2 are SGHTS and YDEGEE. DNA of the CDR3: TGTGCCAGCAGCCCGGGGACTAGCGGGAACTACAATGAGCAGTTCTTC. Translation gives CASSPGTSGNYNEQFF.

The genes are TRBV7-9 and TRBJ2-7, with D perhaps TRBD2 (7 bases). The germline V and J ends were trimmed by 0 bases and 2 bases, with 14 bases remaining between them. This CDR3 is 16 amino acids long. Germline V gene lookup returns CDR1 SEHNR and CDR2 FQNEAQ (reference sequence). The CDR3 coding sequence is TGTGCCAGCAGCTTAGCGCGGGGGCTAGCCCCCTACGAGCAGTACTTC. Encoded protein: CASSLARGLAPYEQYF.

This clone has a single count. The CDR3 nucleotides are TGTGCCAGCTCACCTGTCGGCAGTAGAAATGAAAAACTGTTTTTT. Amino acid sequence: CASSPVGSRNEKLFF. The gene calls are TRBV18 and TRBJ1-4, with D unresolved. The germline V gene encodes CDR1 KGHSH and CDR2 LQKENI. The CDR3 totals 15 residues. V lost 3 bases to trimming and J lost 5 bases, with 13 bases between them.

Comments on this clone: Other nucleotide sequences in the sample specify the same CDR3. CDR3 sequence reads: CAWSVLAGAETQYF. The CDR3 DNA sequence: TGTGCCTGGAGTGTACTGGCGGGAGCAGAGACCCAGTACTTC. V gene TRBV30 combines with J gene TRBJ2-5, with 7 bases that match TRBD2. The J segment lost 4 bases and the V segment lost 0 bases, leaving 5 bases of the junction unmatched. CDR1 is GTSNPN and CDR2 is SVGIG in the germline V gene (reference sequence). This CDR3 is built from 14 residues.

Comments on this clone: The sample holds other DNA sequences that translate to the same CDR3. This chain links TRBV5-1 with TRBJ2-3; D unclear. Germline loops: CDR1 SGHRS, CDR2 YFSETQ. Between the trimmed V and J ends, which lost 1 base and 1 base, there was a span of 7 bases. This CDR3 region has 14 residues. CDR3 DNA sequence: TGCGCCAGCAGCTTGTCCCCAGGCACAGATACGCAGTATTTT. This codes for CASSLSPGTDTQYF.

J is TRBJ1-5 and V is TRBV7-9, with 9 nucleotides matching TRBD1. Germline CDR1 SEHNR, CDR2 FQNEAQ (reference sequence). This CDR3 contains 19 residues. V shed 1 base and J 4 bases; nucleotides not matched to a gene: 14. Here the CDR3 reads CASSLVVGGQGRGNQPQHF. DNA for the CDR3: TGTGCCAGCAGCTTAGTGGTCGGGGGACAGGGTAGGGGTAATCAGCCCCAGCATTTT.

The rearrangement uses TRBV5-1 and TRBJ2-2; 11 nucleotides agree with TRBD2. Germline-derived CDR1 and CDR2 are SGHRS and YFSETQ. The CDR3 contains 15 residues. V lost 4 bases and J lost 7; bases outside the gene matches: 6. The CDR3 nucleotides read TGCGCCAGCAGCCAAACCGGGACTAGCGGCGGGGAGCTGTTTTTT. Amino acid sequence: CASSQTGTSGGELFF.

J is TRBJ2-7 and V is TRBV11-2; 9 nucleotides agree with TRBD2. Germline CDR1 SGHAT, CDR2 FQNNGV. Germline trimming cut 5 bases from V and 0 bases from J; bases unmatched to any gene: 17. The CDR3 has 19 amino acids. Written as DNA, the CDR3 is TGTGCCAGCAGCCCCGGCGGGAGGGACGGCTTACCTCTCTCCTACGAGCAGTACTTC. Translating gives CASSPGGRDGLPLSYEQYF.

This rearrangement joins TRBV27 to TRBJ1-4, with D hard to call. CDR3 size: 17 residues. V was clipped by 1 base and J by 0 bases, with 12 bases between them. Looked up from germline, CDR1 is MNHEY and CDR2 is SMNVEV (reference sequence). CDR3 DNA: TGTGCCAGCAGTTTATATGGGAGCCTTTCAACTAATGAAAAACTGTTTTTT. Translated, it gives CASSLYGSLSTNEKLFF.

The chain is built from TRBV29-1 and TRBJ1-1, with D perhaps matching TRBD1 (6 bases). V lost 7 bases, J lost 7 bases, and 13 bases lay in between. The germline V gene has CDR1 SQVTM and CDR2 ANQGSEA. The CDR3 contains 11 residues. The CDR3 spells CSGGASVEAFF. The DNA for the CDR3 is TGCAGCGGGGGGGCTTCGGTTGAAGCTTTCTTT.

This clone was picked up one time. This chain links TRBV19 with TRBJ2-6, with TRBD1 identical over 8 bases. Germline-derived CDR1 and CDR2 are LNHDA and SQIVND (reference sequence). The CDR3 has 18 residues. The V segment lost 5 bases and the J segment 0 bases; nucleotides outside the gene matches: 9. The CDR3 DNA is TGTGCCAGTAGTGGCCGAGGGACAGGTGGCTCTGGGGCCAACGTCCTGACTTTC. Its translation: CASSGRGTGGSGANVLTF.